The subject of this entry is one T cell receptor beta chain. Its antigen is undetermined. This sample is part of a study of cytomegalovirus exposure and HLA in healthy donors. Study results and caveats: The study flagged around 160 TCR beta chains as cytomegalovirus-associated. Later on, an analysis found that several of the most significant clusters appeared to be linked to common viral pathogens, which included parvovirus B19. Sequencing likely generated an artifact that appeared as a cluster of highly shared sequence variants. Reportedly, cytomegalovirus status was diagnosed with high sensitivity and specificity.

PCR used 60 Vbeta primers and 13 Jbeta primers. The protocol was immunoSEQ multiplex PCR, while the TCRdb copy is restricted to in-frame clones and leaves out a portion. The sample shows roughly 180,000 clones, around 80% of them seen only once. V gave up 4 bases and J gave up 1 base; unmatched junction bases: 4. From germline, CDR1 is LNHDA and CDR2 SQIVND (reference sequence). This CDR3 is 15 amino acids long. The chain joins TRBV19 to TRBJ2-7; 10 bases line up with TRBD1. This sequence originates from a woman between 25 and 40 years old in good health and CMV-seropositive. Sequenced input: PBMCs. The CDR3 loop reads CASSTTGGPSYEQYF. Written as DNA, the CDR3 is TGTGCCAGTAGTACGACAGGGGGCCCTTCCTACGAGCAGTACTTC.